Each of the 14 T cell receptor beta chains below was sequenced from the same sample in a study of blood T cell repertoires in COVID-19. Clones were sequenced by immunoSEQ multiplex PCR, and TCRdb holds only the in-frame ones, with some missing. Of over 70,000 clones detected, 70% to 80% appear once; the ten largest clones hold roughly 2.4%. Sequences were obtained from peripheral blood. Every receptor here comes from a man between 70 and 80 years old with COVID-19, enrolled during active disease.

This chain connects TRBV6-5 to TRBJ2-3, with 7 bases lining up with TRBD2. There are 15 residues in the CDR3. Trimming took 3 bases from V and 0 from J; bases not matched to a gene: 3. Germline CDR1 reads MNHEY; CDR2 reads SVGAGI. The CDR3 DNA is TGTGCCAGCAGTTATGGGACTACTAGCACAGATACGCAGTATTTT. It codes for CASSYGTTSTDTQYF.

As regards this clone: Because it lacks the conserved phenylalanine or tryptophan at the end, this CDR3 is likely a read error. The DNA is omitted, as the CDR3 cannot be located on it reliably, and the CDR3 follows TCRdb's listing. The gene calls are TRBV28 and TRBJ2-7; TRBD2 is the table's D call, not checked against the DNA. Germline V lookup: CDR1 MDHEN, CDR2 SYDVKM. Including both end residues, the CDR3 is 13 amino acids long. The CDR3 here is CASSLAGRTTTPT.

The CDR3 sequence: CASSLGQGLFF. In DNA form, the CDR3 reads TGTGCCAGCAGTTTGGGACAGGGGCTGTTCTTC. This chain links TRBV6-1 with TRBJ2-1; 10 positions agree with TRBD1. Germline CDR1 reads MNHNS; CDR2 reads SASEGT. The CDR3 consists of 11 residues. J gave up 15 bases and V 5 bases, and 4 bases lay outside the gene matches.

In its sample, this clone was seen many times. The chain recombines TRBV3-1 (or the pseudogene TRBV3-2) with TRBJ1-6; D perhaps matches TRBD1 (6 bases). This CDR3 spans 13 amino acids. Germline V gene sequence: CDR1 LGHDT, CDR2 YNNKEL (reference sequence). V was pared by 8 bases and J by 7 bases, with 12 bases between. The CDR3 is CASGWTENSPLHF. CDR3 bases: TGTGCCAGCGGGTGGACAGAGAATTCACCCCTCCACTTT.

The rearrangement uses TRBV5-8 and TRBJ2-1; 11 nucleotides agree with TRBD2. CDR1 SGHTS and CDR2 YDEGEE come from the germline V gene. The CDR3 is made up of 19 amino acids. Losses at the gene ends were 3 bases for V and 9 bases for J; bases not matched to a gene: 20. This chain's CDR3 is CASSSGLAALAGVGSEQFF. The CDR3, as DNA: TGTGCCAGCAGCTCGGGACTAGCGGCCCTAGCGGGAGTCGGGAGTGAGCAGTTCTTC.

V usage is TRBV19 and J usage is TRBJ1-1; D is uncertain. Looked up from germline, CDR1 is LNHDA and CDR2 is SQIVND (reference sequence). The length of the CDR3 is 13 residues. V was pared by 5 bases and J by 8 bases, with 15 bases between. In nucleotides, the CDR3 is TGTGCCAGTAGTTTTGAGAGAGGCCTCGAAGCTTTCTTT. Translating it yields CASSFERGLEAFF.

The gene calls are TRBV28 and TRBJ1-2; D perhaps matches TRBD1 (5 bases). Germline CDR1 MDHEN, CDR2 SYDVKM. The CDR3 extends over 11 amino acids. V lost 7 bases, J lost 12 bases, and 15 bases lay in between. The CDR3 sequence is CASKADQGHTF. The CDR3 DNA follows: TGTGCCAGCAAGGCAGATCAGGGCCACACCTTC.

The chain recombines TRBV3-1 (or the pseudogene TRBV3-2) with TRBJ2-6; 9 positions agree with TRBD2. J lost 0 bases, V lost 0 bases, and 21 bases had no gene match. Germline CDR1 and CDR2: LGHDT and YNNKEL (reference sequence). The CDR3 length is 24 residues. CDR3 in DNA: TGTGCCAGCAGCCAAGATCTTTGGACCCCCCCCCTGGGCGGGAGGGTCTCTGGGGCCAACGTCCTGACTTTC. Translating it yields CASSQDLWTPPLGGRVSGANVLTF.

This rearrangement joins TRBV25-1 to TRBJ1-1, with a tentative D call TRBD1 (5 bases). Germline CDR1 and CDR2: MGHDK and SYGVNS. The V end lost 5 bases, the J end lost 5 bases, and 18 bases lay between the germline ends. This CDR3 spans 15 amino acids. For the CDR3, the DNA is TGTGCCAGCAGTTACGGGGGACTTCTCGGGACTGAAGCTTTCTTT. It is translated as CASSYGGLLGTEAFF.

The V and J genes are TRBV3-1 (or the pseudogene TRBV3-2) and TRBJ1-1; D ambiguous. The CDR3 runs to 11 residues. The germline gives CDR1 LGHDT, CDR2 YNNKEL (reference sequence). Trimming shortened V by 5 bases and J by 3 bases, and 4 bases separated the two germline ends. The CDR3 DNA reads as TGTGCCAGCAGCACGGACACTGAAGCTTTCTTT. Encoded protein: CASSTDTEAFF.

The chain has TRBV2 and TRBJ1-5, with D maybe TRBD1 (5 bases). This CDR3 is 13 amino acids long. Germline V gene data show CDR1 as SNHLY and CDR2 as FYNNEI. Trimming removed 2 bases at V and 6 bases at J, with 8 bases between. The CDR3 here is CASSEWGLQPQHF. The CDR3 bases are TGTGCCAGCAGTGAATGGGGACTTCAGCCCCAGCATTTT.

The genes are TRBV12-5 and TRBJ2-5; weak D call: TRBD1 (5 bases). Germline assignment: CDR1 LGHNT and CDR2 FRNRAP. The V gene lost 5 bases and the J gene lost 8 bases, with 15 bases spanning the gap. This CDR3 has 13 residues. Written as DNA, the CDR3 is TGTGCTAGTGGTCTTGGACACCAGACCACCCAGTACTTC. Translating it yields CASGLGHQTTQYF.

The J gene is TRBJ2-6, the V gene TRBV27; 7 positions agree with TRBD1. The CDR3 totals 20 residues. Per the germline V gene, CDR1 is MNHEY and CDR2 is SMNVEV (reference sequence). The ends lost 2 bases at V and 1 base at J; junction bases unmatched: 14. CDR3 DNA sequence: TGTGCCAGCAGTTTAAGGCCCCGACAGGGATCCATTTCTGGGGCCAACGTCCTGACTTTC. Amino acids: CASSLRPRQGSISGANVLTF.

The chain carries TRBV7-9 and TRBJ1-1; 7 nucleotides line up with TRBD1. The CDR3 totals 14 residues. The trim removed 5 bases at V and 4 bases at J, leaving 7 bases unmatched. Germline V lookup: CDR1 SEHNR, CDR2 FQNEAQ (reference sequence). The CDR3 protein is CASSQLQGSTEAFF. Here the CDR3 DNA reads TGTGCCAGCAGCCAACTACAGGGGTCCACTGAAGCTTTCTTT.